These 8 T cell receptor beta chains were all obtained from the same sample, sequenced in a study of cytomegalovirus exposure and HLA in healthy donors. The PCR had 60 Vbeta and 13 Jbeta primers. The table came from immunoSEQ multiplex PCR; TCRdb's copy has only in-frame clones and leaves some out. The data contain approximately 190,000 clones, about 89% of them seen just once; the ten biggest clones take up about 1.2%. Specimen: PBMCs. These receptors came from a man aged 25 to 40 in good health and CMV-seronegative.

The chain combines TRBV2 with TRBJ1-4, with TRBD1 matching over 11 bases. After removal of 6 bases from V and 7 bases from J, the junction contained 10 bases not matched to a gene. CDR1 is SNHLY, CDR2 FYNNEI, per germline. The CDR3 consists of 16 residues. CDR3 sequence: CASSRSLGTGGEKLFF. The CDR3 DNA is TGTGCCAGCAGCCGGTCACTGGGGACAGGGGGTGAAAAACTGTTTTTT.

This sequence joins TRBV1 and TRBJ2-3; the table's D call TRBD2 went unverified against the DNA. TRBV1 represents a pseudogene. The CDR3 covers 16 residues. The CDR3 DNA reads as TGCACCAGCAACCCTCAGAGTGGAGGGGCCACAGATACGCAGTATTTT. Translation: CTSNPQSGGATDTQYF.

The V and J genes are TRBV27 and TRBJ2-7, with 7 bases fitting TRBD2. The ends lost 7 bases at V and 4 bases at J; junction bases unmatched: 4. Germline CDR1 and CDR2: MNHEY and SMNVEV (reference sequence). This CDR3 is 12 amino acids long. The DNA for the CDR3 is TGTGCCAGCACCTCCGGGGGGTACGAGCAGTACTTC. This codes for CASTSGGYEQYF.

CDR3 sequence reads: CASSLKRQASTDTQYF. CDR3 in DNA: TGTGCCAGCAGCTTGAAAAGACAGGCTAGCACAGATACGCAGTATTTT. The chain couples TRBV5-4 to TRBJ2-3; possible D gene TRBD1, 6 bases. Trimming took off 1 base at V and 0 bases at J, with 12 bases between the two ends. Germline values: CDR1 SGHNT, CDR2 YYREEE (reference sequence). This CDR3 is 16 amino acids long.

The V gene is TRBV19, the J gene TRBJ1-4; tentatively, D is TRBD1 (6 bases). Per germline, CDR1 LNHDA and CDR2 SQIVND (reference sequence). Trimming removed 4 bases at V and 4 bases at J, with 16 bases between. There are 16 residues in the CDR3. The CDR3 protein is CASSSDRRAFNEKLFF. CDR3 sequence (DNA): TGTGCCAGTAGTAGTGACAGGCGCGCTTTTAATGAAAAACTGTTTTTT.

The V and J genes are TRBV4-1 and TRBJ1-1; D not resolved. Trimming stripped 1 base from V and 3 bases from J, with 15 bases between. CDR3 length equals 16 residues. CDR1 and CDR2 (germline): MGHRA, YSYEKL. CDR3 region: CASSQVGLSYYTEAFF. CDR3 DNA sequence: TGCGCCAGCAGCCAAGTCGGACTTTCTTATTACACTGAAGCTTTCTTT.

V and J are TRBV19 and TRBJ1-2; D is unresolved. Germline CDR1 is LNHDA and CDR2 is SQIVND (reference sequence). CDR3 size: 12 residues. V gave up 5 bases and J gave up 6 bases, with 10 bases separating them. The CDR3 region has the DNA TGTGCCAGTAGTTTCGGTTTGGATGGCTACACCTTC. This gives the protein CASSFGLDGYTF.

This chain joins TRBV29-1 and TRBJ1-5, with 8 nucleotides matching TRBD1. With V trimmed by 6 bases and J by 5 bases, 6 bases remained unmatched. The germline V gene has CDR1 SQVTM and CDR2 ANQGSEA. This CDR3 spans 13 amino acids. The CDR3 region is CSVSGGRDQPQHF. The CDR3 coding sequence is TGCAGCGTGTCAGGGGGCCGGGATCAGCCCCAGCATTTT.